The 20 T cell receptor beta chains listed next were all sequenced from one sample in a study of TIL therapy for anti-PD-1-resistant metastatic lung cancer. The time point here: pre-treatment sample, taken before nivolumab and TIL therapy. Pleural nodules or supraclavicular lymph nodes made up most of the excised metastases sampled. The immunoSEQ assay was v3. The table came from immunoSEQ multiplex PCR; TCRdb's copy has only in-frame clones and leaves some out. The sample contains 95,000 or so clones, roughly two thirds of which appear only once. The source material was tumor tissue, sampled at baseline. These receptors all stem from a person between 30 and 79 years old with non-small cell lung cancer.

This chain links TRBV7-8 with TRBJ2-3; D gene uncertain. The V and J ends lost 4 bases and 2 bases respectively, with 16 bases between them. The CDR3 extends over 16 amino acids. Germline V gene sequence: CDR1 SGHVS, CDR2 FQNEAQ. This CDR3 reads CASSSFGRSYTDTQYF. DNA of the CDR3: TGTGCCAGCAGCTCATTTGGACGGAGCTACACAGATACGCAGTATTTT. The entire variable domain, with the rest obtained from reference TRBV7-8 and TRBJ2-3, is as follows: GAGVSQSPRYKVAKRGQDVALRCDPISGHVSLFWYQQALGQGPEFLTYFQNEAQLDKSGLPSDRFFAERPEGSVSTLKIQRTQQEDSAVYLCASSSFGRSYTDTQYFGPGTRLTVL.

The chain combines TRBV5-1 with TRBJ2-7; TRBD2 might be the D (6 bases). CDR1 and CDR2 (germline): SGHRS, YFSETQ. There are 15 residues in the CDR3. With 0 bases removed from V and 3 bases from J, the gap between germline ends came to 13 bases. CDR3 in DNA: TGCGCCAGCAGCTTGGTCGGGGGAGAGGGCTACGAGCAGTACTTC. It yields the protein CASSLVGGEGYEQYF.

The DNA for the CDR3 is TGTGCCTGGAGTGTACGGAGCTACAATGAGCAGTTCTTC. Translated: CAWSVRSYNEQFF. The chain has TRBV30 and TRBJ2-1; D is unresolved. In germline, CDR1 is GTSNPN, CDR2 SVGIG (reference sequence). The V end was cut by 0 bases, the J end by 3 bases, with 6 bases between. The CDR3 is 13 amino acids.

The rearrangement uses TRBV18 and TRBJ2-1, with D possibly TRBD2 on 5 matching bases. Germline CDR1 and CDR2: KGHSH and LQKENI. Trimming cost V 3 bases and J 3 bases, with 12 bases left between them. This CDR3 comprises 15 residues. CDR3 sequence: CASSPARADYNEQFF. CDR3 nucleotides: TGTGCCAGCTCACCTGCGCGGGCAGACTACAATGAGCAGTTCTTC. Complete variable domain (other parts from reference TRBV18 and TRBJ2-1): NAGVMQNPRHLVRRRGQEARLRCSPMKGHSHVYWYRQLPEEGLKFMVYLQKENIIDESGMPKERFSAEFPKEGPSILRIQQVVRGDSAAYFCASSPARADYNEQFFGPGTRLTVL.

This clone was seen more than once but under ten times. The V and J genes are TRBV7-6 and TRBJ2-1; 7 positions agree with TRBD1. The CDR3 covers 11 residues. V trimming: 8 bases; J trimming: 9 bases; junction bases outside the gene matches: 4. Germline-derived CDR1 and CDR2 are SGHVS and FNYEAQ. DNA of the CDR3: TGTGCCAGCGGTACAGGGGCTGAGCAGTTCTTC. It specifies CASGTGAEQFF.

Here the CDR3 DNA reads TGTGCCAGCAGCCAACAAAGCGGGGGGGCCGGGACCCAGTACTTC. This encodes CASSQQSGGAGTQYF. The chain joins TRBV3-1 (or the pseudogene TRBV3-2) to TRBJ2-5, with 10 bases lining up with TRBD2. Per the germline V gene, CDR1 is LGHDT and CDR2 is YNNKEL (reference sequence). The CDR3 loop spans 15 amino acids. Unmatched junction bases numbered 7, after V lost 2 bases and J lost 7 bases.

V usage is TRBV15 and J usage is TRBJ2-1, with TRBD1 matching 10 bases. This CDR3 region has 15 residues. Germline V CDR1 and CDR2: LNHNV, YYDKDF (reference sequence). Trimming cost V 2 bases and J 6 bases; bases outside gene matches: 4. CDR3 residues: CATSRYRDRGNEQFF. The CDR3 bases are TGTGCCACCAGCAGATACCGGGACAGGGGCAATGAGCAGTTCTTC.

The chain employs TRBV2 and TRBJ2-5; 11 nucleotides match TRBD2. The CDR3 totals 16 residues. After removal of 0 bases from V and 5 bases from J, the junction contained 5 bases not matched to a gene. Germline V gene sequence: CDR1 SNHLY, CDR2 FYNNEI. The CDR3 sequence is CASSEASGGARETQYF. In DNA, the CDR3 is TGTGCCAGCAGTGAAGCTAGCGGGGGGGCCCGGGAGACCCAGTACTTC.

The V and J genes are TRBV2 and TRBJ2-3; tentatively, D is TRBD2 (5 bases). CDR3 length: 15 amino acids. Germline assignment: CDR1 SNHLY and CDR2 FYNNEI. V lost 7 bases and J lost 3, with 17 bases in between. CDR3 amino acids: CASKEAGRPTDTQYF. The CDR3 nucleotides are TGTGCCAGCAAAGAGGCTGGGAGACCTACAGATACGCAGTATTTT.

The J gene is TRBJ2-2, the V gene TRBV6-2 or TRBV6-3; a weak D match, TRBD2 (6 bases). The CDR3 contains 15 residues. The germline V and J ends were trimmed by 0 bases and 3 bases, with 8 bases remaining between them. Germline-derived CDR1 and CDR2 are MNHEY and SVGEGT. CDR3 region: CASSYSRGDTGELFF. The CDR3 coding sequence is TGTGCCAGCAGTTACTCGCGCGGGGACACCGGGGAGCTGTTTTTT.

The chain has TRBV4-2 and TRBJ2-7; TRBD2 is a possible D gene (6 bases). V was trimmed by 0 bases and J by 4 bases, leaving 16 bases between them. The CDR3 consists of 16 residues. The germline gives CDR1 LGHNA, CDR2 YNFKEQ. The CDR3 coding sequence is TGTGCCAGCAGCCAAGATGGTGCGGGGACGGCGTACGAGCAGTACTTC. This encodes CASSQDGAGTAYEQYF.

The CDR3, as DNA: TGTGCCAGCAGCCAAGTATTCTCCTGGGGTACCCAGTACTTC. Protein: CASSQVFSWGTQYF. The chain is built from TRBV14 and TRBJ2-5; D is unclear. The CDR3 is made up of 14 amino acids. V lost 1 base, J lost 8 bases, and 14 bases lay in between. CDR1 and CDR2 from the germline V gene are SGHDN and FVKESK.

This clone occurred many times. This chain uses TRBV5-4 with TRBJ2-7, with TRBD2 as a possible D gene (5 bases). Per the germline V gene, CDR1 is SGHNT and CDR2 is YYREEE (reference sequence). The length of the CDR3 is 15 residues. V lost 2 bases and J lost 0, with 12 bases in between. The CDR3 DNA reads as TGTGCCAGCAGCTTTGCAACGGGGAGCTCCTACGAGCAGTACTTC. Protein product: CASSFATGSSYEQYF.

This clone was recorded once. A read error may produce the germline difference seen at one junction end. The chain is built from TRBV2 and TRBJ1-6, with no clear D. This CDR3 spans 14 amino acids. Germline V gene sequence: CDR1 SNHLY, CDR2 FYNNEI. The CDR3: CASGELGYNSPLHF. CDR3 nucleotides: TGTGCCAGCGGTGAATTAGGCTATAATTCACCCCTCCACTTT.

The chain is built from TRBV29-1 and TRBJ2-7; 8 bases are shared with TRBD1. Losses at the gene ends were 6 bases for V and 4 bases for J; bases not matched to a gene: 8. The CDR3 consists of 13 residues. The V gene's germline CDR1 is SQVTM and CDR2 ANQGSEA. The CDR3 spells CSVAGGAEYEQYF. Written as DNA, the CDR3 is TGCAGCGTAGCAGGGGGCGCCGAGTACGAGCAGTACTTC.

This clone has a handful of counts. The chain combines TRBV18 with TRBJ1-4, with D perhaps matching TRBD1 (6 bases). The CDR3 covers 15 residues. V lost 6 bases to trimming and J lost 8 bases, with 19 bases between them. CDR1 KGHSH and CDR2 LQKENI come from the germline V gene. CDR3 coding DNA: TGTGCCAGCTCTCCCAAGGGAGGGGGTTGGGAAAAACTGTTTTTT. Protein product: CASSPKGGGWEKLFF. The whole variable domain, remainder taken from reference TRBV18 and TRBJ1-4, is NAGVMQNPRHLVRRRGQEARLRCSPMKGHSHVYWYRQLPEEGLKFMVYLQKENIIDESGMPKERFSAEFPKEGPSILRIQQVVRGDSAAYFCASSPKGGGWEKLFFGSGTQLSVL.

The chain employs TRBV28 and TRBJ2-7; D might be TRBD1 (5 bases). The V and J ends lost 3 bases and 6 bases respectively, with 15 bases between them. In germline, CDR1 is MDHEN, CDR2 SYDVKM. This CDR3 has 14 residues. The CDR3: CASSFEVLRGEQYF. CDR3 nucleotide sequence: TGTGCCAGCAGTTTCGAGGTCCTAAGGGGCGAGCAGTACTTC.

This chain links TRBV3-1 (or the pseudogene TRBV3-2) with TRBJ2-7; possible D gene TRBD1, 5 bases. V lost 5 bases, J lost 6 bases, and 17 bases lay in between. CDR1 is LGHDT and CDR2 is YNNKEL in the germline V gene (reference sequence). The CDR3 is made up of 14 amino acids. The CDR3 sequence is CASSFTVDQGEQYF. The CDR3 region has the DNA TGTGCCAGCAGCTTTACAGTGGATCAGGGCGAGCAGTACTTC.

CDR3 sequence (DNA): TGTGCCAGCTCACCACTAGCATTCACCGGGGAGCTGTTTTTT. It codes for CASSPLAFTGELFF. This sequence joins TRBV18 and TRBJ2-2; D unclear. The CDR3 covers 14 residues. Trimming took off 1 base at V and 4 bases at J, with 7 bases between the two ends. CDR1 KGHSH and CDR2 LQKENI come from the germline V gene.

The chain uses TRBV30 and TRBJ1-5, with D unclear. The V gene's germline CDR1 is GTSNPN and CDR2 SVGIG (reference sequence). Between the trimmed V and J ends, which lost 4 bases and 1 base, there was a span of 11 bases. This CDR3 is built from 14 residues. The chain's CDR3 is CAWTEGLSNQPQHF. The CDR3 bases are TGTGCCTGGACGGAAGGGTTAAGCAATCAGCCCCAGCATTTT.